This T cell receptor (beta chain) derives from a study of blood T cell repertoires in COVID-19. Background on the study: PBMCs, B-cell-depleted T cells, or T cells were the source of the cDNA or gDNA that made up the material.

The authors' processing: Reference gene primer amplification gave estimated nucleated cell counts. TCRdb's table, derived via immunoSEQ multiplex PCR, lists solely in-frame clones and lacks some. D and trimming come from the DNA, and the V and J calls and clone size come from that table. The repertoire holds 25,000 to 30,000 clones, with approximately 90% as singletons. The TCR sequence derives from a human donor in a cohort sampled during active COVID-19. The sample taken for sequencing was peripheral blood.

CDR3 loop: CATSDMGLAGGTRETQYF. The DNA for the CDR3 is TGTGCCACCAGTGATATGGGACTAGCGGGAGGAACCAGGGAGACCCAGTACTTC. The rearrangement joins TRBV24-1 to TRBJ2-5, with TRBD2 matching over 15 bases. The CDR3 is made up of 18 amino acids. Germline V gene sequence: CDR1 KGHDR, CDR2 SFDVKD. Trimming took 3 bases from V and 5 from J; bases not matched to a gene: 9.